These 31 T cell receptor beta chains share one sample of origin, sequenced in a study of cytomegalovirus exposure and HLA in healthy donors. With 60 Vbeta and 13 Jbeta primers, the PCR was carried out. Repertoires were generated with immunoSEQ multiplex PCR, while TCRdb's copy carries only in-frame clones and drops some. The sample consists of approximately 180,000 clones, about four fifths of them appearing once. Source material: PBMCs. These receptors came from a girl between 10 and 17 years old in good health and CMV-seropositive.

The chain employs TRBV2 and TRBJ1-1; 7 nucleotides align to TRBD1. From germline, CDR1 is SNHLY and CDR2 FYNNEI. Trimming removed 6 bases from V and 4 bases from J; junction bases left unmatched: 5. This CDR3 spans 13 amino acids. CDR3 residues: CASRLDRATEAFF. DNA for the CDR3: TGTGCCAGCAGGCTAGACAGGGCCACTGAAGCTTTCTTT.

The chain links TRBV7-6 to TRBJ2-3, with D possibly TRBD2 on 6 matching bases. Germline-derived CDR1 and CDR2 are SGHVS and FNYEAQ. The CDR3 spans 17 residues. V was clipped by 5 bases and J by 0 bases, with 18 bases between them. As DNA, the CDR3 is TGTGCCAGCAGCCGGGGGATTGCGGGGAGTAGCACAGATACGCAGTATTTT. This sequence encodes CASSRGIAGSSTDTQYF.

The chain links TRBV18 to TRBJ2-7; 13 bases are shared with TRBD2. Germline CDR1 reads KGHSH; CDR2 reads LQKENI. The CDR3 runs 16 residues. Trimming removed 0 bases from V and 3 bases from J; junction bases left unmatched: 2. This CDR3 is CASSPPGLAGYYEQYF. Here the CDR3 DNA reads TGTGCCAGCTCACCACCGGGACTAGCGGGGTACTACGAGCAGTACTTC. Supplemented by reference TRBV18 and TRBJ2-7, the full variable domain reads NAGVMQNPRHLVRRRGQEARLRCSPMKGHSHVYWYRQLPEEGLKFMVYLQKENIIDESGMPKERFSAEFPKEGPSILRIQQVVRGDSAAYFCASSPPGLAGYYEQYFGPGTRLTVT.

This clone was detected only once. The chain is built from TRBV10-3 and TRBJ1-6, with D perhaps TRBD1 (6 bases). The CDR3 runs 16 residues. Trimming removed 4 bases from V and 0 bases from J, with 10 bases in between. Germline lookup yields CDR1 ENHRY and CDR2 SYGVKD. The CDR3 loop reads CAISVTGISYNSPLHF. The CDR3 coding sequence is TGTGCCATCAGTGTTACAGGGATCTCCTATAATTCACCCCTCCACTTT.

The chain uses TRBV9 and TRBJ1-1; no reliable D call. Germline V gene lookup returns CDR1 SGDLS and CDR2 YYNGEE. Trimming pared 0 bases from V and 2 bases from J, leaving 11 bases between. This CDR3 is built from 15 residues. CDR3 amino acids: CASSVDNRGNTEAFF. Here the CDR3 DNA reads TGTGCCAGCAGCGTAGATAATCGGGGTAACACTGAAGCTTTCTTT.

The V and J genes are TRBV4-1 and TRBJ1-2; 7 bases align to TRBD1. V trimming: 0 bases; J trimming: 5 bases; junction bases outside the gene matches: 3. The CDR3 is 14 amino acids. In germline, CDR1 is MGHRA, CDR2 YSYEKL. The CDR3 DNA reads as TGCGCCAGCAGCCAAGATGCAGGGGGGTATGGCTACACCTTC. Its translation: CASSQDAGGYGYTF.

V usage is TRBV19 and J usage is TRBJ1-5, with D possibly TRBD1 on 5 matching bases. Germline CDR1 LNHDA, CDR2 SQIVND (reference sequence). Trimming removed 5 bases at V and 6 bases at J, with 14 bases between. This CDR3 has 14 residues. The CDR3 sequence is CASSVDSLGQPQHF. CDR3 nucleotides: TGTGCCAGTAGTGTTGACAGCCTAGGTCAGCCCCAGCATTTT.

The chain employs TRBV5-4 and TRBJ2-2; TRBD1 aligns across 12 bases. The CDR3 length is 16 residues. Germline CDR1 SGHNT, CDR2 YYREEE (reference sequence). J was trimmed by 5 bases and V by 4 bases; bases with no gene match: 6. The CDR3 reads CASSGGTGGRTGELFF. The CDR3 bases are TGTGCCAGCAGCGGCGGGACAGGGGGCAGGACCGGGGAGCTGTTTTTT.

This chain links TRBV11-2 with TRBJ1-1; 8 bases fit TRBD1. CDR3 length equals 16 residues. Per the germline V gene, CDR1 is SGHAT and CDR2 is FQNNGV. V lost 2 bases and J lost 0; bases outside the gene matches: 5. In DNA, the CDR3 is TGTGCCAGCAGCTTATCCCAGGGGGCTCTGAACACTGAAGCTTTCTTT. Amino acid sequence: CASSLSQGALNTEAFF.

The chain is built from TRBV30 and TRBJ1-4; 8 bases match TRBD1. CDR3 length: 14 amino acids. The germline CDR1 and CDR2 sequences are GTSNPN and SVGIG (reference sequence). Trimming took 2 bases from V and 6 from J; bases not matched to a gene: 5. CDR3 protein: CAWSRTGPHEKLFF. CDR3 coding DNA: TGTGCCTGGAGTAGGACAGGGCCCCATGAAAAACTGTTTTTT.

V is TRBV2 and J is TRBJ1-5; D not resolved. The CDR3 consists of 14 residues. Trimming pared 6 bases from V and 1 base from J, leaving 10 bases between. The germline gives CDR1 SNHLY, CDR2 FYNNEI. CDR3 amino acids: CASRLTGSNQPQHF. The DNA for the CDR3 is TGTGCCAGCAGGTTGACGGGAAGCAATCAGCCCCAGCATTTT.

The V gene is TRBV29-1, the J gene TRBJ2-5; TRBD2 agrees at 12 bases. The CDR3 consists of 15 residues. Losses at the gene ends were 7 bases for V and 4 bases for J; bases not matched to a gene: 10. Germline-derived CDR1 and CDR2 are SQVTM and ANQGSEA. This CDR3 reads CSDAGLAGGRETQYF. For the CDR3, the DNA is TGCAGCGACGCAGGGCTAGCGGGGGGGAGAGAGACCCAGTACTTC.

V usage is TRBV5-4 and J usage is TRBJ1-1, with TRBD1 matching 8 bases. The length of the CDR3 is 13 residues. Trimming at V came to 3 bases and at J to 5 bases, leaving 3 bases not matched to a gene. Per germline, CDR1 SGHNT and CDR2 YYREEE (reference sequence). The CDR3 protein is CASSYRGVTEAFF. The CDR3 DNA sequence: TGTGCCAGCAGCTACAGGGGGGTGACTGAAGCTTTCTTT.

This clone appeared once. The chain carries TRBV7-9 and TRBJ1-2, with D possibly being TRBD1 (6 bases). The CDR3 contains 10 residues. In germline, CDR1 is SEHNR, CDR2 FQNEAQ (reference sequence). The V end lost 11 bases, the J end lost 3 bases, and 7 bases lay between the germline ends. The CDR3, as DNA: TGTGCCTCAGGGGACTATGGCTACACCTTC. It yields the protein CASGDYGYTF.

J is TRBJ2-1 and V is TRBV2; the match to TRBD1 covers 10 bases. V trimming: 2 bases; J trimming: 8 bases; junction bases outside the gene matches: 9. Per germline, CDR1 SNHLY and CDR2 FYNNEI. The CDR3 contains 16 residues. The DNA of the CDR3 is TGTGCCAGCAGTGAAAGGTTGGGACAGGGGACAGATGAGCAGTTCTTC. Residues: CASSERLGQGTDEQFF. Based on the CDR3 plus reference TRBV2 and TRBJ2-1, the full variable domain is EPEVTQTPSHQVTQMGQEVILRCVPISNHLYFYWYRQILGQKVEFLVSFYNNEISEKSEIFDDQFSVERPDGSNFTLKIRSTKLEDSAMYFCASSERLGQGTDEQFFGPGTRLTVL.

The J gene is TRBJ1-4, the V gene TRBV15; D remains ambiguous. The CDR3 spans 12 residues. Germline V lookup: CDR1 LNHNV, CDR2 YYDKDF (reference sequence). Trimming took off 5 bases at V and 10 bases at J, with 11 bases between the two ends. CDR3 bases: TGTGCCACCAGCCTGATCGGTGGAAAACTGTTTTTT. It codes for CATSLIGGKLFF.

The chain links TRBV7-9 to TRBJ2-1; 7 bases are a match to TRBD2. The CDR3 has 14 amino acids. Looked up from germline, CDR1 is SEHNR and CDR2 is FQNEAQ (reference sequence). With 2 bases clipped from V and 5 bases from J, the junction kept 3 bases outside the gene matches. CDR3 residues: CASSLMLADNEQFF. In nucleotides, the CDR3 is TGTGCCAGCAGCTTAATGCTAGCGGACAATGAGCAGTTCTTC.

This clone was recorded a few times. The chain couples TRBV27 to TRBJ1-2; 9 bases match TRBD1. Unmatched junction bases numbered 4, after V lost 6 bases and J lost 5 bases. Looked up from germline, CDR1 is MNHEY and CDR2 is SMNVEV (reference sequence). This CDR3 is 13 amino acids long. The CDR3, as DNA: TGTGCCAGCAGGGGACAGGGCCTGTATGGCTACACCTTC. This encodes CASRGQGLYGYTF.

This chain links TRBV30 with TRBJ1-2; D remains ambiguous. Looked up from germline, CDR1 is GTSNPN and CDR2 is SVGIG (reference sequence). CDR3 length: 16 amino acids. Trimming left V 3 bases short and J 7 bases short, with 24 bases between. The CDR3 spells CAWSSGELATFSGYTF. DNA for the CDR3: TGTGCCTGGAGCTCGGGAGAGCTCGCGACCTTCTCTGGCTACACCTTC.

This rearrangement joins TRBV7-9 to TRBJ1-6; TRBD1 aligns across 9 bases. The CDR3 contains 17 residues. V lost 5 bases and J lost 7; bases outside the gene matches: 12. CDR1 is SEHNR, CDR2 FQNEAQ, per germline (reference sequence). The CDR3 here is CASSPWDREDLNSPLHF. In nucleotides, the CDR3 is TGTGCCAGCAGCCCCTGGGACAGGGAGGACCTAAATTCACCCCTCCACTTT.

For the CDR3, the DNA is TGTGCCAGTAGTATGGGGCCCCCGGGACAGGGCCCATACGAGCAGTACTTC. This encodes CASSMGPPGQGPYEQYF. The rearrangement links TRBV19 to TRBJ2-7; the match to TRBD1 covers 9 bases. The germline V gene encodes CDR1 LNHDA and CDR2 SQIVND (reference sequence). The CDR3 has 17 amino acids. The J segment lost 4 bases and the V segment lost 3 bases, leaving 13 bases of the junction unmatched.

The CDR3, as DNA: TGTGCCAGCAGCTTAGGCCAGGCGTCCTACGAGCAGTACTTC. Amino acid sequence: CASSLGQASYEQYF. This chain joins TRBV7-9 and TRBJ2-7; unclear D gene. This CDR3 is built from 14 residues. Trimming took 1 base from V and 1 from J, leaving 8 bases between them. From germline, CDR1 is SEHNR and CDR2 FQNEAQ (reference sequence).

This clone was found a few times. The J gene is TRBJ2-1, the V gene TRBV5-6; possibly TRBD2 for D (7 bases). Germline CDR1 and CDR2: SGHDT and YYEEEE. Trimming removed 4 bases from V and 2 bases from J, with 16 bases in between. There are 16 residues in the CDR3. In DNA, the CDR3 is TGTGCCAGCAGCCCCGAAGGGGGGGACCCCTACAATGAGCAGTTCTTC. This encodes CASSPEGGDPYNEQFF.

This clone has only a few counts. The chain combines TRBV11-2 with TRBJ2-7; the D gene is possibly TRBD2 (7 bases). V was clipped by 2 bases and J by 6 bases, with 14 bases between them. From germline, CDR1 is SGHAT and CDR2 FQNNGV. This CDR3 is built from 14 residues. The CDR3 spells CASSLNPGGPEQYF. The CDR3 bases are TGTGCCAGCAGCTTAAACCCCGGGGGGCCCGAGCAGTACTTC.

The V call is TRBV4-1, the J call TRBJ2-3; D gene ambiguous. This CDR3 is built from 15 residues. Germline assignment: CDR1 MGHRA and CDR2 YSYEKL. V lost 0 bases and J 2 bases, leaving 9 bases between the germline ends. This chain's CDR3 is CASSQDRRLTDTQYF. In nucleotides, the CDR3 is TGCGCCAGCAGCCAAGATCGGCGGCTCACAGATACGCAGTATTTT.

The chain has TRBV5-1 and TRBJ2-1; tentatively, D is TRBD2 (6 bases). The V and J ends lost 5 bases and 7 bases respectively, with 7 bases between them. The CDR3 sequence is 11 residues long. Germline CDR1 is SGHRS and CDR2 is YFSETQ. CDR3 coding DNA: TGCGCCAGCAGTAGCGGAAATGAGCAGTTCTTC. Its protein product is CASSSGNEQFF.

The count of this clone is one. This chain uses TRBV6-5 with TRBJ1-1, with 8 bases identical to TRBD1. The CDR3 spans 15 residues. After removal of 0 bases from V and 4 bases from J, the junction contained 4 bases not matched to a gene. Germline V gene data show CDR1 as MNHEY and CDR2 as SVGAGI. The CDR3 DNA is TGTGCCAGCAGTTACTCGAGCGACAGGGGCACTGAAGCTTTCTTT. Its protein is CASSYSSDRGTEAFF.

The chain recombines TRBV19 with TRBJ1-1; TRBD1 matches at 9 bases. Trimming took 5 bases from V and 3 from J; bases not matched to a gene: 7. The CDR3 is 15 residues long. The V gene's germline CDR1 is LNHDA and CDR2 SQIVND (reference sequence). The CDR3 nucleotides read TGTGCCAGTAGTTCGGGACAGGGCGCGGACACTGAAGCTTTCTTT. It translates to CASSSGQGADTEAFF.

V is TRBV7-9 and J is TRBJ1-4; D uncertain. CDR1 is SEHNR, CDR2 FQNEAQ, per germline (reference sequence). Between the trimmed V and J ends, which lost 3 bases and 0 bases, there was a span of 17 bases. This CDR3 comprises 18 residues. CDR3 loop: CASSFQEDAGATNEKLFF. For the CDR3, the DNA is TGTGCCAGCAGCTTCCAGGAAGATGCGGGTGCAACTAATGAAAAACTGTTTTTT. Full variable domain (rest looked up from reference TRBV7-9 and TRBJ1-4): DTGVSQNPRHKITKRGQNVTFRCDPISEHNRLYWYRQTLGQGPEFLTYFQNEAQLEKSRLLSDRFSAERPKGSFSTLEIQRTEQGDSAMYLCASSFQEDAGATNEKLFFGSGTQLSVL.

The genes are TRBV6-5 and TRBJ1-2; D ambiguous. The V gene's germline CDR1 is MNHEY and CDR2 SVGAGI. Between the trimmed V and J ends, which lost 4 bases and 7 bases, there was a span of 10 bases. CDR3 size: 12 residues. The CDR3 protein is CASSSPPLGYTF. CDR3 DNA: TGTGCCAGCAGTTCTCCCCCTCTTGGCTACACCTTC.

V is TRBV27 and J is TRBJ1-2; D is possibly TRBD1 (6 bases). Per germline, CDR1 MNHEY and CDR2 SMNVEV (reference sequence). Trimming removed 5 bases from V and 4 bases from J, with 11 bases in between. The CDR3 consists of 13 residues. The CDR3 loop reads CASSQGLLYGYTF. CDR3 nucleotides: TGTGCCAGCAGTCAGGGGCTACTCTATGGCTACACCTTC.